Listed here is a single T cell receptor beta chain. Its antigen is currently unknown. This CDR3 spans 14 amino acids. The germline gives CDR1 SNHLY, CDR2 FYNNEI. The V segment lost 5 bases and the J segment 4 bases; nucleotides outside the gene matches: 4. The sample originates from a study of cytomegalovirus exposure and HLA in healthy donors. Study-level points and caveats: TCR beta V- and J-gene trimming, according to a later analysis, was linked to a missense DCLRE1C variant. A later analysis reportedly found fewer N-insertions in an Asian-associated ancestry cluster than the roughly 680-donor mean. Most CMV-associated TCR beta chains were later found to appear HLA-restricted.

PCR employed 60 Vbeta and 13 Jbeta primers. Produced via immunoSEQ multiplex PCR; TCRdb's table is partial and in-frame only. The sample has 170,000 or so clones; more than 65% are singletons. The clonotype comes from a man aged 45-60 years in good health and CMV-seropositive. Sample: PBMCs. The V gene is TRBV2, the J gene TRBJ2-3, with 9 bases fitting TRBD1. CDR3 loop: CASSLTGGADTQYF. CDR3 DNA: TGTGCCAGCAGTTTGACAGGGGGGGCAGATACGCAGTATTTT.